The next 12 T cell receptor beta chains were all read from a single sample in a study of T cell responses to AZD1222 COVID-19 vaccine (dated by TCRdb to 2020 to 2022). The library came from the immunoSEQ multiplex PCR assay. The clones in this table, taken by TCRdb from immuneACCESS, are in-frame only. Not every clone is retained; where verified, under half of the shortfall comes from an unresolved V gene, and the cause of the rest is unknown. Within this sample are some 70,000 clones, with 65% to 85% of them counted one time only. Together, the top ten hold over 7.5% of the sample. Sample time point, as interpreted from the label and publication: baseline before first vaccination. Here the sequenced sample was peripheral blood, taken on day 0 of AZD1222 vaccination. The receptors come from an adult in good health.

The chain employs TRBV19 and TRBJ2-7, with a weak D call TRBD1 (5 bases). CDR3 length: 13 amino acids. V was clipped by 3 bases and J by 3 bases, with 9 bases between them. The germline CDR1 and CDR2 sequences are LNHDA and SQIVND (reference sequence). The CDR3 is CASSIGQGYEQYF. CDR3 DNA: TGTGCCAGTAGTATCGGGCAGGGCTACGAGCAGTACTTC.

The chain recombines TRBV7-8 with TRBJ2-3; D call uncertain. Germline CDR1 and CDR2: SGHVS and FQNEAQ. The CDR3 contains 16 residues. V lost 5 bases and J lost 0, with 15 bases in between. CDR3 nucleotide sequence: TGTGCCAGCAGCCTCAGAGGCTGGGCTAGCACAGATACGCAGTATTTT. This translates into CASSLRGWASTDTQYF.

V and J are TRBV30 and TRBJ2-5; the D gene could be TRBD1 or TRBD2 (6 bases each). With 4 bases removed from V and 5 bases from J, the gap between germline ends came to 17 bases. Germline-derived CDR1 and CDR2 are GTSNPN and SVGIG (reference sequence). The CDR3 spans 14 residues. The CDR3 loop reads CAWILRGLGETQYF. CDR3 DNA sequence: TGTGCCTGGATACTCAGGGGACTTGGGGAGACCCAGTACTTC.

The chain couples TRBV30 to TRBJ1-6; 12 bases agree with TRBD1. The J segment lost 9 bases and the V segment lost 3 bases, leaving 0 bases of the junction unmatched. CDR3 length equals 13 residues. The germline V gene has CDR1 GTSNPN and CDR2 SVGIG (reference sequence). The CDR3, as DNA: TGTGCCTGGAGGGGACAGGGGGCTTCACCCCTCCACTTT. Amino acids: CAWRGQGASPLHF.

V and J are TRBV15 and TRBJ1-2; D might be TRBD1 (5 bases). This CDR3 spans 12 amino acids. V was trimmed by 3 bases and J by 3 bases, leaving 5 bases between them. CDR1 is LNHNV and CDR2 is YYDKDF in the germline V gene (reference sequence). CDR3 residues: CATSSRDYGYTF. CDR3 coding DNA: TGTGCCACCAGCAGCAGGGACTATGGCTACACCTTC.

This chain connects TRBV7-9 to TRBJ1-4, with a possible D match to TRBD1 (6 bases). This CDR3 has 16 amino acids. The germline gives CDR1 SEHNR, CDR2 FQNEAQ (reference sequence). V lost 5 bases, J lost 7 bases, and 20 bases lay in between. The CDR3: CASSPRMGGAGEKLFF. CDR3 DNA: TGTGCCAGCAGCCCCCGTATGGGGGGCGCCGGTGAAAAACTGTTTTTT. Full variable domain (remainder filled in from reference TRBV7-9 and TRBJ1-4): DTGVSQNPRHKITKRGQNVTFRCDPISEHNRLYWYRQTLGQGPEFLTYFQNEAQLEKSRLLSDRFSAERPKGSFSTLEIQRTEQGDSAMYLCASSPRMGGAGEKLFFGSGTQLSVL.

This clone was detected only once. The rearrangement joins TRBV7-2 to TRBJ1-1; possibly TRBD1 for D (5 bases). The CDR3 has 13 residues. With 5 bases removed from V and 5 bases from J, the gap between germline ends came to 12 bases. Germline V lookup: CDR1 SGHTA, CDR2 FQGNSA. The CDR3 DNA follows: TGTGCCAGCAGCGTCCCCGGGACGACTGAAGCTTTCTTT. Its protein is CASSVPGTTEAFF.

The V and J genes are TRBV6-5 and TRBJ1-1; TRBD1 matches 10 bases. Germline lookup yields CDR1 MNHEY and CDR2 SVGAGI. After removal of 1 base from V and 10 bases from J, the junction contained 3 bases not matched to a gene. The CDR3 has 13 residues. The CDR3 spells CASSYFGTGVAFF. The CDR3 coding sequence is TGTGCCAGCAGTTACTTCGGGACAGGGGTAGCTTTCTTT.

This chain connects TRBV10-3 to TRBJ1-1; D unclear. Trimming shortened V by 2 bases and J by 0 bases, and 10 bases separated the two germline ends. CDR1 is ENHRY, CDR2 SYGVKD, per germline. The CDR3 totals 15 residues. The CDR3 region has the DNA TGTGCCATCAGTGAGCAATTGGGGTTGAACACTGAAGCTTTCTTT. Translation gives CAISEQLGLNTEAFF.

This clone was recorded once. The V gene is TRBV6-5, the J gene TRBJ2-7; 8 bases fit TRBD1. This CDR3 spans 14 amino acids. The germline V gene encodes CDR1 MNHEY and CDR2 SVGAGI. Unmatched junction bases numbered 9, after V lost 5 bases and J lost 6 bases. The CDR3 region has the DNA TGTGCCAGCAGTACAATGACAGGGGAAGGCGAGCAGTACTTC. It encodes CASSTMTGEGEQYF.

The genes are TRBV19 and TRBJ2-3; 10 nucleotides match TRBD2. V dropped 3 bases and J dropped 4; count of bases not matched to a gene: 16. Germline V gene lookup returns CDR1 LNHDA and CDR2 SQIVND (reference sequence). CDR3 length: 19 amino acids. The CDR3 loop reads CASSIRWLGSGGAPDTQYF. In DNA form, the CDR3 reads TGTGCCAGTAGTATCCGTTGGCTTGGAAGCGGGGGGGCCCCAGATACGCAGTATTTT.

The rearrangement uses TRBV15 and TRBJ2-1; TRBD1 matches at 9 bases. V dropped 4 bases and J dropped 2; count of bases not matched to a gene: 3. Looked up from germline, CDR1 is LNHNV and CDR2 is YYDKDF (reference sequence). This CDR3 is 15 amino acids long. The CDR3 here is CATSMRTGAYNEQFF. In DNA, the CDR3 is TGTGCCACCAGCATGAGGACAGGGGCCTACAATGAGCAGTTCTTC.